This T cell receptor (beta chain) is drawn from a study of T cell responses to AZD1222 COVID-19 vaccine. Using immunoSEQ multiplex PCR, the repertoire was profiled, and TCRdb retains in-frame clones only, with some absent. Among more than 95,000 clones listed, about 89% were seen once. Worth noting for this clone: Its target is unknown.

Study-wide results and caveats: CD4 TCRs associated with vaccination spanned spike, dominating at 160-218 and 743-854. Sampling captured repertoires only after the peak T cell response. It should be noted that donors were predominantly white British and more often female, and clonal diversity was possibly underestimated. Compared with day 0, the breadth and depth of the Spike-specific TCR repertoire rose significantly after two doses of AZD1222.

The CDR3 is 21 residues long. Germline V CDR1 and CDR2: LGHDT, YNNKEL (reference sequence). V lost 3 bases and J lost 1; bases outside the gene matches: 21. The clonotype originates from an adult in good health. The V gene is TRBV3-1 (or the pseudogene TRBV3-2), the J gene TRBJ2-5, with TRBD2 matching over 9 bases. Material: peripheral blood, obtained on day 0 of MenACWY control vaccination. The CDR3: CASSQAEDTPRLAELQETQYF. In DNA, the CDR3 is TGTGCCAGCAGCCAGGCCGAAGATACACCCCGACTAGCGGAGCTCCAAGAGACCCAGTACTTC.